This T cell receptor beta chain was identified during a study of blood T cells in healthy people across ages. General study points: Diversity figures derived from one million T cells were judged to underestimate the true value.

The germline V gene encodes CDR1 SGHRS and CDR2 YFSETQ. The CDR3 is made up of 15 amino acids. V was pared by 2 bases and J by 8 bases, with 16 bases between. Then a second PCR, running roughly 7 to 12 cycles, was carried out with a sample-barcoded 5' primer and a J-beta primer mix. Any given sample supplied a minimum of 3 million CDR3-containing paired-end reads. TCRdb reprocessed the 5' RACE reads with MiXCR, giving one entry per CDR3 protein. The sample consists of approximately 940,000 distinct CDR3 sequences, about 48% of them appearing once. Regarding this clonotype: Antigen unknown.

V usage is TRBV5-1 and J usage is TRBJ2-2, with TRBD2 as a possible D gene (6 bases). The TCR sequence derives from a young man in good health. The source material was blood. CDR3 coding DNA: TGCGCCAGCAGCTTACCTCAGCCGGGGACTGGGGAGCTGTTTTTT. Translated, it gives CASSLPQPGTGELFF. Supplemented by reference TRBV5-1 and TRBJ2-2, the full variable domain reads KAGVTQTPRYLIKTRGQQVTLSCSPISGHRSVSWYQQTPGQGLQFLFEYFSETQRNKGNFPGRFSGRQFSNSRSEMNVSTLELGDSALYLCASSLPQPGTGELFFGEGSRLTVL.